The source of this TCR beta chain is a study of blood T cell repertoires in COVID-19. As for the study in general: The study drew acute and convalescent COVID-19 samples from the United States, Italy and Spain.

Germline CDR1 is LNHDA and CDR2 is SQIVND (reference sequence). This CDR3 spans 14 amino acids. V was clipped by 3 bases and J by 3 bases; unmatched bases: 3. As processed by the authors: Amplification with reference gene primers provided the estimates of nucleated cell counts. Clones were read by immunoSEQ multiplex PCR, and TCRdb kept only the in-frame ones, dropping some. From that table come the V and J calls and clone size; the DNA was used to work out D and trimming. The repertoire holds roughly 140,000 clones, with more than 65% as singletons. Source material: peripheral blood. V is TRBV19 and J is TRBJ2-7; TRBD2 agrees at 9 bases. The TCR originated in a woman aged 45-60 years with acute or convalescent COVID-19. The CDR3 here is CASSMREGYYEQYF. The CDR3 DNA follows: TGTGCCAGTAGTATGCGGGAGGGTTACTACGAGCAGTACTTC. Full variable domain (outside the CDR3, taken from reference TRBV19 and TRBJ2-7): DGGITQSPKYLFRKEGQNVTLSCEQNLNHDAMYWYRQDPGQGLRLIYYSQIVNDFQKGDIAEGYSVSREKKESFPLTVTSAQKNPTAFYLCASSMREGYYEQYFGPGTRLTVT.